This T cell receptor beta chain appears in the sequencing data of a study of metastatic and nonmetastatic thyroid tumors. Whole-study context: Both malignant and benign thyroid patients supplied peripheral blood and tumor or nodule tissue samples, across which the repertoires of these patients were then compared.

No patient received treatment before thyroid surgery. The CDR3 extends over 16 amino acids. Germline-derived CDR1 and CDR2 are SGHTA and FQGNSA. Trimming pared 5 bases from V and 2 bases from J, leaving 18 bases between. TCRdb re-called the PCR reads through MiXCR. This sample has tens of thousands of clones, with roughly 29% found just once. This sequence joins TRBV7-2 and TRBJ2-5, with D possibly TRBD1 on 5 matching bases. This receptor was obtained from a female donor with papillary thyroid cancer or a benign thyroid nodule (not recorded which). Some clones in this sample may be carry-over from other donors' samples. The sample was blood. CDR3 sequence reads: CASSLEPPRVQETQYF. The CDR3 nucleotides read TGTGCCAGCAGCCTGGAGCCTCCCAGGGTACAAGAGACCCAGTACTTC. Full variable domain (remainder filled in from reference TRBV7-2 and TRBJ2-5): GAGVSQSPSNKVTEKGKDVELRCDPISGHTALYWYRQSLGQGLEFLIYFQGNSAPDKSGLPSDRFSAERTGGSVSTLTIQRTQQEDSAVYLCASSLEPPRVQETQYFGPGTRLLVL.